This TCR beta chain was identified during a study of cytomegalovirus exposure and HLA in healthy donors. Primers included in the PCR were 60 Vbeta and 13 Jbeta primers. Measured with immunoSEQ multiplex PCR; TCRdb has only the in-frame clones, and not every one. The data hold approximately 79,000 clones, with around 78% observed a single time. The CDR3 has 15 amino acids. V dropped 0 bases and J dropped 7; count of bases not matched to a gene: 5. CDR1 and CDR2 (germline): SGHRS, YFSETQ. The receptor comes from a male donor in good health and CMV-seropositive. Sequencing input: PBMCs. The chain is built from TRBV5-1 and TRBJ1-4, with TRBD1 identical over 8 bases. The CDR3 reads CASSLDGTGVEKLFF. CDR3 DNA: TGCGCCAGCAGCTTGGACGGGACAGGAGTTGAAAAACTGTTTTTT.